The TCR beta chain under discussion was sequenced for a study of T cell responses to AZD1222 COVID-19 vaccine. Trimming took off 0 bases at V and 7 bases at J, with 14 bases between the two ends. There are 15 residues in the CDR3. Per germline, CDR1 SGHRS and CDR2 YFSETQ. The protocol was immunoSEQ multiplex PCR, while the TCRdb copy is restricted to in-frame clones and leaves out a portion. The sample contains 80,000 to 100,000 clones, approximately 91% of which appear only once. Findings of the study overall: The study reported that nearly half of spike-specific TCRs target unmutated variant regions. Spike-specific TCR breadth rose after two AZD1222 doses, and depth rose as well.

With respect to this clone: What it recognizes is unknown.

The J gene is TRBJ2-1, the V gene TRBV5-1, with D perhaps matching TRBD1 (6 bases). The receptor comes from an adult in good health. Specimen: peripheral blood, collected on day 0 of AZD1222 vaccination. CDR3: CASSLEQGLRNEQFF. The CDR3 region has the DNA TGCGCCAGCAGCTTGGAACAGGGTCTCAGGAATGAGCAGTTCTTC.